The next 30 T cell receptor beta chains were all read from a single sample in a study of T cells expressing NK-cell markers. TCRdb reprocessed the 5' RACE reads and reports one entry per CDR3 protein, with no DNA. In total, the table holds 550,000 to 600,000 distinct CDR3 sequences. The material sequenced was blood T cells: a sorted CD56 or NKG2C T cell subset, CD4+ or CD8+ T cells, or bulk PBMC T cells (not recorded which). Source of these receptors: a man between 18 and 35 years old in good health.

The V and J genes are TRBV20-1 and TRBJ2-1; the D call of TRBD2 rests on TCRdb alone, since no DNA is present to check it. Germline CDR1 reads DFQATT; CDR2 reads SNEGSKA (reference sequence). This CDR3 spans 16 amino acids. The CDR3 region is CSAPSGRAITYNEQFF.

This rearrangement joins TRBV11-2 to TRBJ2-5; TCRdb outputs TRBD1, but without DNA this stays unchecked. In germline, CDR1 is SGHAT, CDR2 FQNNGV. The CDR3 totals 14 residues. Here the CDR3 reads CASSSGTAVETQYF. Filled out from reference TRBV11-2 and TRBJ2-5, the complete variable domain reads EAGVAQSPRYKIIEKRQSVAFWCNPISGHATLYWYQQILGQGPKLLIQFQNNGVVDDSQLPKDRFSAERLKGVDSTLKIQPAKLEDSAVYLCASSSGTAVETQYFGPGTRLLVL.

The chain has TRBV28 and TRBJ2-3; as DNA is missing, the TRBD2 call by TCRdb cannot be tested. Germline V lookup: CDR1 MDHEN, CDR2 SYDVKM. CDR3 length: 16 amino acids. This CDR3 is CASRQTPGLTTDTQYF.

The CDR3: CASSTTTLGLASNQPQHF. The V call is TRBV19, the J call TRBJ1-5. CDR3 length: 18 amino acids. The germline CDR1 and CDR2 sequences are LNHDA and SQIVND (reference sequence).

The CDR3: CALSGVSGNTIYF. The rearrangement uses TRBV10-3 and TRBJ1-3; TCRdb's D call, TRBD1, is unchecked because there is no DNA. The CDR3 covers 13 residues. Germline values: CDR1 ENHRY, CDR2 SYGVKD.

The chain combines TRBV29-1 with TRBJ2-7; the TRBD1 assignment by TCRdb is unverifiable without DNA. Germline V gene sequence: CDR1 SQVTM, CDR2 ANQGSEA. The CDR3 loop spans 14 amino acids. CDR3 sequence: CSVRPQGASNEQYF.

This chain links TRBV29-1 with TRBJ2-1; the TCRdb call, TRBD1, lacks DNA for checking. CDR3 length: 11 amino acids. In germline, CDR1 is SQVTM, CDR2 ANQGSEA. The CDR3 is CSLGEGNEQFF.

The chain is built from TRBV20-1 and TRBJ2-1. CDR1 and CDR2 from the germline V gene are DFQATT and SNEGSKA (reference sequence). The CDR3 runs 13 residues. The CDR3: CSAPRTSHNEQFF.

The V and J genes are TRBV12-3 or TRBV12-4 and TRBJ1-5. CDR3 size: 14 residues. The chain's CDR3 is CASSFRLGLKPQHF.

The CDR3 sequence: CASSLGDSSRTGELFF. The chain uses TRBV5-1 and TRBJ2-2; TCRdb picks TRBD1, but there is no DNA to check that call. Germline V gene data show CDR1 as SGHRS and CDR2 as YFSETQ. CDR3 length: 16 residues.

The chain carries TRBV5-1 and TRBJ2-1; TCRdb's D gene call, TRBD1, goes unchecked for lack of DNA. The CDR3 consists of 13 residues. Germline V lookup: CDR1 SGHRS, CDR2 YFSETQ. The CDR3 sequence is CASSIMGVNEQFF.

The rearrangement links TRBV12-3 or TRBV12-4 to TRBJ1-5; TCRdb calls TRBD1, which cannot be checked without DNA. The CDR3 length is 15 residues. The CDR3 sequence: CATQPGTAKYQPQHF.

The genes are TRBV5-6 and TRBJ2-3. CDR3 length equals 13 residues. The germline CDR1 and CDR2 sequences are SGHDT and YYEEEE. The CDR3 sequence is CASNKGVTDTQYF.

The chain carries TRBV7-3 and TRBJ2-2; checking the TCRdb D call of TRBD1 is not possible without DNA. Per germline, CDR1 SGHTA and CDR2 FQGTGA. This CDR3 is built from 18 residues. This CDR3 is CASSLSGWTGTNTGELFF.

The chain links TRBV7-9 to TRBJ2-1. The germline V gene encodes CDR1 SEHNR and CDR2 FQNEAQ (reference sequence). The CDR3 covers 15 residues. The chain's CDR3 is CASSPQGGDYNEQFF.

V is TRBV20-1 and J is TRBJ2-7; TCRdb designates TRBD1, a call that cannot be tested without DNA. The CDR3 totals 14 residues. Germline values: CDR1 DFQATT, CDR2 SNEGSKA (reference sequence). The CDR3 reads CSATAPELAYEQYF.

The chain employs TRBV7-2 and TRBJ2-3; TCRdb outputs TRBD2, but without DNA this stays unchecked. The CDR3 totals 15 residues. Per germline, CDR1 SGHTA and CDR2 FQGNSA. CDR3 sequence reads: CASSLDGRASDTQYF.

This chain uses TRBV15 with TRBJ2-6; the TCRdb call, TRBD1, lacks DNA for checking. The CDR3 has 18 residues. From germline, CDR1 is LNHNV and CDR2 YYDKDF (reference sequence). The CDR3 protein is CATAPSWVLSSGANVLTF.

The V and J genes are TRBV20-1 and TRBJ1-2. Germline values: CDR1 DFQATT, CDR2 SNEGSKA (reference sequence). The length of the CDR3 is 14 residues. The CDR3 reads CSARDFSRQYGYTF.

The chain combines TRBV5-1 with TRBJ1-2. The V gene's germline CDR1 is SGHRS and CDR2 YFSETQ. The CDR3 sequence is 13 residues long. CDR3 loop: CASSFGQPDGYTF.

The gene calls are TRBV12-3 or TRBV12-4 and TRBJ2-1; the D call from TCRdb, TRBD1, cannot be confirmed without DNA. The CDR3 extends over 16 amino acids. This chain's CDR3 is CASSPRSVSLYNEQFF.

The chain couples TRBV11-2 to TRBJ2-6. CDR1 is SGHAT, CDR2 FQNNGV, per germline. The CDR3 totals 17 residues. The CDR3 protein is CASSLERWPSGANVLTF.

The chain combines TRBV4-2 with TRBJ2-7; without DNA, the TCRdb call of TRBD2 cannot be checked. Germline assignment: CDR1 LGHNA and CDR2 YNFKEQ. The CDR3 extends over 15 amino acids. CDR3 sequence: CASSRSGRTPYEQYF.

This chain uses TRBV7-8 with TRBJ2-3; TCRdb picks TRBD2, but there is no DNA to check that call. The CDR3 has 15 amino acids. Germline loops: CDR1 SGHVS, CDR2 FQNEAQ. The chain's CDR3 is CASSTGLVDTDTQYF.

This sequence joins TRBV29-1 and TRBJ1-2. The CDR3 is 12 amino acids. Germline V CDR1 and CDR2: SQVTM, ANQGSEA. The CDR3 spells CSVATDPYGYTF.

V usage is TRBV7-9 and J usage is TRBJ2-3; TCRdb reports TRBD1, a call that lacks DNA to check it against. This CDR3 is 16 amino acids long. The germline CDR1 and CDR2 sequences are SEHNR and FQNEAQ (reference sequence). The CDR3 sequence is CASSSWTGVVTDTQYF. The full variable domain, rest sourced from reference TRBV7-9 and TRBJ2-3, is DTGVSQNPRHKITKRGQNVTFRCDPISEHNRLYWYRQTLGQGPEFLTYFQNEAQLEKSRLLSDRFSAERPKGSFSTLEIQRTEQGDSAMYLCASSSWTGVVTDTQYFGPGTRLTVL.

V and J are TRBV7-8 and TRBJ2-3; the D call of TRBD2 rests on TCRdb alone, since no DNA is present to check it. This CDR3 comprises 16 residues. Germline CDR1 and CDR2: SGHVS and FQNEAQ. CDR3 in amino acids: CASSFPRREKTDTQYF.

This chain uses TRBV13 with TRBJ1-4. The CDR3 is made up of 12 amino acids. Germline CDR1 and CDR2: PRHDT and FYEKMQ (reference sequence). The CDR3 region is CASSLNTYKLFF.

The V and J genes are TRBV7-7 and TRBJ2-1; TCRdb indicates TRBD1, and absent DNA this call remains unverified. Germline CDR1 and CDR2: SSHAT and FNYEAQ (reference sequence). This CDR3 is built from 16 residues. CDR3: CASSLTGATPYNEQFF.

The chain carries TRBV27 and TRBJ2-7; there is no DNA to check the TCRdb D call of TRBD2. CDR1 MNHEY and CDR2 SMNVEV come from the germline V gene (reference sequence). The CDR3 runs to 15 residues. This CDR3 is CASSISGSGSYEQYF.